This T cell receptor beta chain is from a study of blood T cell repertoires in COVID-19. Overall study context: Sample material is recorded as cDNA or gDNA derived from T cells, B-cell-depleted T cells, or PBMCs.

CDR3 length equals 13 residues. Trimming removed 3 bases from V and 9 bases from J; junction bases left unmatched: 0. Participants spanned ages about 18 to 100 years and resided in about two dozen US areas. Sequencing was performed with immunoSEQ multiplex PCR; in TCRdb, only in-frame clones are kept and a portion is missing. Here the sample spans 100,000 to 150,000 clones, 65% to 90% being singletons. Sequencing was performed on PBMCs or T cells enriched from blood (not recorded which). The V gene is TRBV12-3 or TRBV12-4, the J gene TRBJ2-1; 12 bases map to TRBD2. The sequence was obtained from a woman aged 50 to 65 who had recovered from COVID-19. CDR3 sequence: CASSLGLAGEQFF. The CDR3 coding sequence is TGTGCCAGCAGTTTGGGACTAGCGGGTGAGCAGTTCTTC.